The rows below give T cell receptor beta chains drawn from one sample of a study of CD8 T cells in ankylosing spondylitis. TCRdb recomputed calls from the 5' RACE reads with MiXCR, one row per CDR3 protein. The sample holds 300,000 to 400,000 distinct CDR3 sequences, 20% to 25% seen once. The sequenced material came from blood, either unsorted or a sorted T cell fraction (not recorded which). The receptors shown here come from a male donor with ankylosing spondylitis or in good health (not recorded which). Both conserved end residues are part of each CDR3. A D gene is named only where the DNA matches it firmly. The size entry is marked missing in some rows and otherwise reads once, few, many or a size class.

abundance: few
d_gene: TRBD2
j_gene: TRBJ2-1
v_gene: TRBV27
CDR3nt: TGTGCCAGCAGTTTACGAGGCGGGGGGCCAATCTACAATGAGCAGTTCTTC
CDR3aa: CASSLRGGGPIYNEQFF

abundance: NA
d_gene: NA
j_gene: TRBJ2-4
v_gene: TRBV12-3/TRBV12-4
CDR3nt: TGTGCCAGCGGGAGACCCGAATTTGGTGGCATTCAGTACTTC
CDR3aa: CASGRPEFGGIQYF

abundance: few
d_gene: NA
j_gene: TRBJ2-7
v_gene: TRBV10-3
CDR3nt: TGTGCCATCAGTGAGACAGTCTCCTACGAGCAGTACTTC
CDR3aa: CAISETVSYEQYF

abundance: few
d_gene: NA
j_gene: TRBJ2-3
v_gene: TRBV6-2/TRBV6-3
CDR3nt: TGTGCCAGCAGCCCCGCGTTGGGGAAGGGCCAGGGCACAGATACGCAGTATTTT
CDR3aa: CASSPALGKGQGTDTQYF

abundance: many
d_gene: NA
j_gene: TRBJ1-1
v_gene: TRBV29-1
CDR3nt: TGCAGCGTTGACAAGGGATCAGCTTTCTTT
CDR3aa: CSVDKGSAFF

abundance: few
d_gene: NA
j_gene: TRBJ2-4
v_gene: TRBV12-3/TRBV12-4
CDR3nt: TGTGCCAGCAGTTTGGAGGTGGCCAAAAACATTCAGTACTTC
CDR3aa: CASSLEVAKNIQYF

abundance: NA
d_gene: NA
j_gene: TRBJ2-5
v_gene: TRBV4-2
CDR3nt: TGTGCCAGCAGCCGAAAGGCAGGAGAGACCCAGTACTTC
CDR3aa: CASSRKAGETQYF

abundance: NA
d_gene: NA
j_gene: TRBJ2-1
v_gene: TRBV7-7
CDR3nt: TGTGCCAGCAGCTTACAGTGGGGCCCCCCGAACAATGAGCAGTTCTTC
CDR3aa: CASSLQWGPPNNEQFF

abundance: NA
d_gene: NA
j_gene: TRBJ2-3
v_gene: TRBV25-1
CDR3nt: TGTGCCAGCAGTGTACCCCTGGCCGTGGAGGATACGCAGTATTTT
CDR3aa: CASSVPLAVEDTQYF

abundance: few
d_gene: NA
j_gene: TRBJ1-1
v_gene: TRBV4-2
CDR3nt: TGTGCCAGCAGCCAGGGGGGCCGAAGTGAAGCTTTCTTT
CDR3aa: CASSQGGRSEAFF

abundance: NA
d_gene: NA
j_gene: TRBJ2-7
v_gene: TRBV18
CDR3nt: TGTGCCAGCTCACCACACAACGACGAGCAGTACTTC
CDR3aa: CASSPHNDEQYF

abundance: NA
d_gene: TRBD1
j_gene: TRBJ2-2
v_gene: TRBV6-5
CDR3nt: TGTGCCAGCAGTTACGTGGCAGGGGGCGTCACCGGGGAGCTGTTTTTT
CDR3aa: CASSYVAGGVTGELFF

abundance: few
d_gene: NA
j_gene: TRBJ2-7
v_gene: TRBV10-3
CDR3nt: TGTGCCATCATGTCGCCCACCTACGAGCAGTACTTC
CDR3aa: CAIMSPTYEQYF

abundance: NA
d_gene: NA
j_gene: TRBJ2-7
v_gene: TRBV3-1
CDR3nt: TGTGCCAGCAGCCAAGCTCTGTCCCTCTACGAGCAGTACTTC
CDR3aa: CASSQALSLYEQYF

abundance: NA
d_gene: NA
j_gene: TRBJ2-3
v_gene: TRBV20-1
CDR3nt: TGCAGTGCTAGCTCCAGCCTAAGACGCACAGATACGCAGTATTTT
CDR3aa: CSASSSLRRTDTQYF

abundance: NA
d_gene: TRBD1
j_gene: TRBJ2-7
v_gene: TRBV12-3/TRBV12-4
CDR3nt: TGTGCCAGCACCGCCGTAGGACAGGGGAGAGGCGAGCAGTACTTC
CDR3aa: CASTAVGQGRGEQYF

abundance: NA
d_gene: NA
j_gene: TRBJ2-1
v_gene: TRBV24-1
CDR3nt: TGTGCCACCAGTGATTTGGACACCCGGAATGAGCAGTTCTTC
CDR3aa: CATSDLDTRNEQFF

abundance: NA
d_gene: NA
j_gene: TRBJ2-7
v_gene: TRBV20-1
CDR3nt: TGCAGTGCTAGGTGGGGAACTCGCGAGCAGTACTTC
CDR3aa: CSARWGTREQYF

abundance: NA
d_gene: NA
j_gene: TRBJ2-1
v_gene: TRBV5-1
CDR3nt: TGCGCCAGCAGCTTGCTACTAGCTGGTAATGAGCAGTTCTTC
CDR3aa: CASSLLLAGNEQFF

abundance: few
d_gene: NA
j_gene: TRBJ2-1
v_gene: TRBV7-8
CDR3nt: TGTGCCAGCAGCTTAGGGGCAGGGAGTGCCTACAATGAGCAGTTCTTC
CDR3aa: CASSLGAGSAYNEQFF

abundance: NA
d_gene: TRBD1
j_gene: TRBJ2-2
v_gene: TRBV7-9
CDR3nt: TGTGCCACCACCGGGACAGCCAACACCGGGGAGCTGTTTTTT
CDR3aa: CATTGTANTGELFF

abundance: many
d_gene: NA
j_gene: TRBJ2-7
v_gene: TRBV5-1
CDR3nt: TGCGCCAGCAGCTTAGGTCCAGACTACGAGCAGTACTTC
CDR3aa: CASSLGPDYEQYF

abundance: NA
d_gene: NA
j_gene: TRBJ1-1
v_gene: TRBV19
CDR3nt: TGTGCCAGTAGTCCTGGGGTACTGGCTGAAGCTTTCTTT
CDR3aa: CASSPGVLAEAFF

abundance: few
d_gene: TRBD1
j_gene: TRBJ2-1
v_gene: TRBV2
CDR3nt: TGTGCCCCTCTCGAGACAGGGGGGAATGAGCAGTTCTTC
CDR3aa: CAPLETGGNEQFF

abundance: few
d_gene: TRBD1
j_gene: TRBJ2-5
v_gene: TRBV7-9
CDR3nt: TGTGCCAGCAGCCGACTCCGACAGGGGGGTCAAGAGACCCAGTACTTC
CDR3aa: CASSRLRQGGQETQYF

abundance: few
d_gene: NA
j_gene: TRBJ2-7
v_gene: TRBV7-9
CDR3nt: TGTGCCAGCAGCTTACCTGCATTCTCCTACGAGCAGTACTTC
CDR3aa: CASSLPAFSYEQYF

abundance: NA
d_gene: NA
j_gene: TRBJ2-3
v_gene: TRBV29-1
CDR3nt: TGCAGCGTCGAATCCGGGGCCTGGTTAGATACGCAGTATTTT
CDR3aa: CSVESGAWLDTQYF

abundance: NA
d_gene: NA
j_gene: TRBJ1-1
v_gene: TRBV11-2
CDR3nt: TGTGCCAGCAGGAGGGACTTGGGGAGCACTGAAGCTTTCTTT
CDR3aa: CASRRDLGSTEAFF

abundance: NA
d_gene: TRBD1
j_gene: TRBJ1-5
v_gene: TRBV12-3/TRBV12-4
CDR3nt: TGTGCCAGCAGCAATACAGGGGAATTGAGGAATCAGCCCCAGCATTTT
CDR3aa: CASSNTGELRNQPQHF

abundance: few
d_gene: NA
j_gene: TRBJ1-5
v_gene: TRBV12-3/TRBV12-4
CDR3nt: TGTGCCAGCACCTCCACAGGGCCCCAGCATTTT
CDR3aa: CASTSTGPQHF

abundance: NA
d_gene: NA
j_gene: TRBJ2-1
v_gene: TRBV7-6
CDR3nt: TGTGCCAGCAGCTTATACGGAGGGAATTATGAGCAGTTCTTC
CDR3aa: CASSLYGGNYEQFF

abundance: NA
d_gene: NA
j_gene: TRBJ2-1
v_gene: TRBV6-5
CDR3nt: TGTGCCAGCAGTTTGACCCCGGGACTCCTCGATGAGCAGTTCTTC
CDR3aa: CASSLTPGLLDEQFF

abundance: NA
d_gene: NA
j_gene: TRBJ2-3
v_gene: TRBV27
CDR3nt: TGTGCCAGCAGTTTTGTGGCAGGGGTGGGTCGAGATACGCAGTATTTT
CDR3aa: CASSFVAGVGRDTQYF

abundance: few
d_gene: TRBD1
j_gene: TRBJ2-7
v_gene: TRBV10-3
CDR3nt: TGTGCCATCAGCGACAGGGGGACTGGACAAACCTACGAGCAGTACTTC
CDR3aa: CAISDRGTGQTYEQYF

abundance: NA
d_gene: TRBD1
j_gene: TRBJ2-1
v_gene: TRBV27
CDR3nt: TGTGCCAGCAGTTCCGGGACAGGTAATGAGCAGTTCTTC
CDR3aa: CASSSGTGNEQFF

abundance: few
d_gene: TRBD2
j_gene: TRBJ2-7
v_gene: TRBV9
CDR3nt: TGTGCCAGCAGCGACCCCCCCGGGGGGTCCTACGAGCAGTACTTC
CDR3aa: CASSDPPGGSYEQYF

abundance: NA
d_gene: TRBD1
j_gene: TRBJ2-7
v_gene: TRBV18
CDR3nt: TGTGCCAGCTCACGGCCGACAGGGGACTACGAGCAGTACTTC
CDR3aa: CASSRPTGDYEQYF

abundance: NA
d_gene: TRBD2
j_gene: TRBJ2-1
v_gene: TRBV7-2
CDR3nt: TGTGCCAGCAGTTGGAAGGCTAGCGGGTACAATGAGCAGTTCTTC
CDR3aa: CASSWKASGYNEQFF

abundance: NA
d_gene: NA
j_gene: TRBJ2-7
v_gene: TRBV30
CDR3nt: TGTGCCTGGAGTCTTCACAGAACCTACGAGCAGTACTTC
CDR3aa: CAWSLHRTYEQYF

abundance: NA
d_gene: NA
j_gene: TRBJ2-3
v_gene: TRBV9
CDR3nt: TGTGCCAGCAGCGTTGACAGAAGCACAGATACGCAGTATTTT
CDR3aa: CASSVDRSTDTQYF